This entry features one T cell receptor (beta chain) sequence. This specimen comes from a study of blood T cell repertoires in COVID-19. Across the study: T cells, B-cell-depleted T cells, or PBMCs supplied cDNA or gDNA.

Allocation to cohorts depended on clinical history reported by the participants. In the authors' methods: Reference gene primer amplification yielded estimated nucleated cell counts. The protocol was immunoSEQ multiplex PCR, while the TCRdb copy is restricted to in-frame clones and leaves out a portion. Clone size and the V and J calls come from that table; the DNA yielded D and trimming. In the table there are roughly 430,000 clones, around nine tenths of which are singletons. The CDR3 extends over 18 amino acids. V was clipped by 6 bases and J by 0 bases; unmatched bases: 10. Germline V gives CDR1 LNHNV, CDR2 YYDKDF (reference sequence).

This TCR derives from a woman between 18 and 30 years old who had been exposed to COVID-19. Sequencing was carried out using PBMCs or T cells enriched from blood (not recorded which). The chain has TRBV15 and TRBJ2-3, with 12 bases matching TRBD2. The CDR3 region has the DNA TGTGCCACCAGTACTCCTAGCGGGGGGGCCCCTAGCACAGATACGCAGTATTTT. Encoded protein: CATSTPSGGAPSTDTQYF. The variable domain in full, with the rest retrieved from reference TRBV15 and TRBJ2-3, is DAMVIQNPRYQVTQFGKPVTLSCSQTLNHNVMYWYQQKSSQAPKLLFHYYDKDFNNEADTPDNFQSRRPNTSFCFLDIRSPGLGDTAMYLCATSTPSGGAPSTDTQYFGPGTRLTVL.